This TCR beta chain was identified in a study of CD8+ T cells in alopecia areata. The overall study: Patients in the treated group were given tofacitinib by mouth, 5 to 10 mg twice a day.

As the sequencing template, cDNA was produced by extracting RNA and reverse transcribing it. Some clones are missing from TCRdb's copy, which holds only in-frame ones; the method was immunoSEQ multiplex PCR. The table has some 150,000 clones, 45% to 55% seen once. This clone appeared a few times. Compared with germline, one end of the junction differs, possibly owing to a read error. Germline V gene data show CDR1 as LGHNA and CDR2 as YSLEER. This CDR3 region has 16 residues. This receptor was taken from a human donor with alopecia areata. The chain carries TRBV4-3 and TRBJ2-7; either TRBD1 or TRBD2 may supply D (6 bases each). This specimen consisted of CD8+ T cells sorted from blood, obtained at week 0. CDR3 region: CASSQDRGQASHEQYF. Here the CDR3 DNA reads TGCGCCAGCAGCCAAGATCGGGGGCAGGCCTCCCACGAGCAGTACTTC.